Below are 5 T cell receptor beta chains sequenced from a single sample in a study of T cells in Graves' hyperthyroidism and ophthalmopathy. Using RNA transcripts as the source, TCR beta CDR3 regions were amplified. The primer set for the first-round RT-PCR of the TCR CDR3 was HTBI. MiXCR was run by TCRdb on the multiplex PCR reads, yielding one entry per CDR3 protein. The sample has hundreds of thousands of distinct CDR3 sequences, 15% to 18% seen once. Sequences were obtained from blood. These TCRs come from a young woman with Graves' hyperthyroidism.

This clonotype was counted between two and nine times. V is TRBV7-3 and J is TRBJ2-2, with 9 bases matching TRBD2. The CDR3 totals 17 residues. In germline, CDR1 is SGHTA, CDR2 FQGTGA. J gave up 6 bases and V 5 bases, and 13 bases lay outside the gene matches. CDR3 residues: CASSRTLAGPGAGELFF. The CDR3 DNA is TGTGCCAGCAGCAGAACCCTAGCGGGACCAGGGGCCGGGGAGCTGTTTTTT.

The chain couples TRBV4-3 to TRBJ2-1; TRBD1 matches at 7 bases. This CDR3 is 14 amino acids long. The V gene's germline CDR1 is LGHNA and CDR2 YSLEER. V shed 3 bases, J shed 6 bases, and the junction held 5 bases outside the gene matches. CDR3 protein: CASSQLNRGNEQFF. The CDR3 DNA sequence: TGCGCCAGCAGCCAGCTCAACAGGGGCAATGAGCAGTTCTTC.

There are many counts of this clonotype. V usage is TRBV20-1 and J usage is TRBJ2-7; 7 bases are shared with TRBD2. With 2 bases clipped from V and 0 bases from J, the junction kept 7 bases outside the gene matches. Germline V gene lookup returns CDR1 DFQATT and CDR2 SNEGSKA (reference sequence). This CDR3 has 15 amino acids. The CDR3 region has the DNA TGCAGTGCTAGACCCATAGCGGGTGCCTCCTACGAGCAGTACTTC. This translates into CSARPIAGASYEQYF.

This clonotype appeared a few times. The CDR3 DNA reads as TGTGCCAGCAGGCAGCCCCCGGTCAAGAGTGCCTACAATGAGCAGTTCTTC. Amino acids: CASRQPPVKSAYNEQFF. The chain uses TRBV6-2 or TRBV6-3 and TRBJ2-1; no clear D gene. The V end was cut by 6 bases, the J end by 2 bases, with 20 bases between. CDR1 and CDR2 from the germline V gene are MNHEY and SVGEGT. The CDR3 is made up of 17 amino acids.

The CDR3 DNA reads TGTGCCACCAGCAGAGGGCTCTCCTACGAGCAGTACTTC. Translated: CATSRGLSYEQYF. The chain uses TRBV15 and TRBJ2-7, with D hard to call. Per the germline V gene, CDR1 is LNHNV and CDR2 is YYDKDF (reference sequence). Trimming took off 1 base at V and 0 bases at J, with 4 bases between the two ends. The CDR3 totals 13 residues.